This T cell receptor beta chain came from a study of shared clonotypes between healthy human individuals. Study-level points and caveats: Rarefaction analysis demonstrated incomplete sorted-subset sequencing notwithstanding large depth.

On this clone itself: Its antigen remains unknown.

The CDR3 runs to 13 residues. Germline assignment: CDR1 MNHEY and CDR2 SVGAGI. Between the trimmed V and J ends, which lost 0 bases and 2 bases, there was a span of 5 bases. Method: immunoSEQ multiplex PCR; TCRdb's copy keeps in-frame clones and lacks some. This sample has about 660,000 clones, with roughly 70% found just once. The chain has TRBV6-5 and TRBJ2-7, with D uncertain. Material: memory CD4+ T cells sorted from blood. Subset here: CD45RA-negative fraction. The sequence came from a woman in her thirties in good health. For the CDR3, the DNA is TGTGCCAGCAGTTACTCGAGCGCCTACGAGCAGTACTTC. Translating it yields CASSYSSAYEQYF.